These 21 T cell receptor beta chains share one sample of origin, sequenced in a study of T cells in Graves' hyperthyroidism and ophthalmopathy (dated by TCRdb to between 2019 and 2020). The library was produced with multiplex PCR. These reads were obtained on an Illumina HiSeq 2000. The TCR beta CDR3 regions were amplified from the RNA transcripts. The first round of RT-PCR for the TCR CDR3 was performed with the HTBI primer set and the Qiagen OneStep RT-PCR kit. Using fastp at Q25 and MiXCR, TCRdb reprocessed the public reads and kept productive beta chains. Every distinct CDR3 protein forms one entry, paired with its most common genes and DNA. Here the sample has 35,000 to 45,000 distinct CDR3 sequences; approximately 50% occur a single time. Jointly, the top ten make up approximately 6.2% of the sample. Sequencing was done on a sample of blood. The source of these receptors is a woman aged 45-65 years with Graves' hyperthyroidism that later progressed to Graves' ophthalmopathy.

This clonotype appeared many times. The V and J genes are TRBV30 and TRBJ1-1; the D is unclear. The CDR3 is made up of 15 amino acids. Trimming took 4 bases from V and 4 from J, leaving 19 bases between them. The germline V gene encodes CDR1 GTSNPN and CDR2 SVGIG (reference sequence). The CDR3 sequence is CAWNKPEGSSTEAFF. The CDR3 DNA sequence: TGTGCCTGGAACAAGCCCGAGGGATCGAGCACTGAAGCTTTCTTT.

Judged by abundance, this clonotype is medium-sized (0.01 to 0.1%). J is TRBJ2-2 and V is TRBV24-1; TRBD1 matches at 9 bases. V lost 5 bases and J lost 5; bases outside the gene matches: 14. Germline CDR1 is KGHDR and CDR2 is SFDVKD. This CDR3 has 18 amino acids. The CDR3 region has the DNA TGTGCCACCAGTGTAAACAGGGGGCGCAATGTCGGTACCGGGGAGCTGTTTTTT. Its protein is CATSVNRGRNVGTGELFF.

This sequence joins TRBV9 and TRBJ1-3; no definite D call. Per the germline V gene, CDR1 is SGDLS and CDR2 is YYNGEE. The V end was cut by 0 bases, the J end by 0 bases, with 1 base between. The CDR3 is 13 amino acids. This chain's CDR3 is CASSVASGNTIYF. DNA for the CDR3: TGTGCCAGCAGCGTAGCCTCTGGAAACACCATATATTTT.

This clonotype is classed as medium-sized (0.01 to 0.1%). The V and J genes are TRBV24-1 and TRBJ2-7; 9 positions agree with TRBD2. The germline gives CDR1 KGHDR, CDR2 SFDVKD. V lost 3 bases and J lost 0; bases outside the gene matches: 2. The CDR3 is made up of 15 amino acids. The CDR3 protein is CATSDPTSGSYEQYF. The CDR3 DNA sequence: TGTGCCACCAGTGATCCGACTAGCGGCTCCTACGAGCAGTACTTC.

V and J are TRBV5-1 and TRBJ2-3; TRBD1 matches at 8 bases. V dropped 0 bases and J dropped 1; count of bases not matched to a gene: 13. Germline CDR1 is SGHRS and CDR2 is YFSETQ. This CDR3 has 19 amino acids. The CDR3 DNA follows: TGCGCCAGCAGCTTGGCGTCAGGGGGCTTGATACTACGCACAGATACGCAGTATTTT. Translating it yields CASSLASGGLILRTDTQYF.

The rearrangement uses TRBV5-1 and TRBJ1-1; a possible D gene is TRBD1 (6 bases). The V gene lost 0 bases and the J gene lost 3 bases, with 12 bases spanning the gap. This CDR3 region has 15 residues. CDR1 SGHRS and CDR2 YFSETQ come from the germline V gene. DNA of the CDR3: TGCGCCAGCAGCTTGGATTCAGGGGTGGACACTGAAGCTTTCTTT. This gives the protein CASSLDSGVDTEAFF.

This clonotype was counted a single time. This sequence joins TRBV20-1 and TRBJ2-2; TRBD1 agrees at 7 bases. Germline V gene data show CDR1 as DFQATT and CDR2 as SNEGSKA (reference sequence). V dropped 2 bases and J dropped 9; count of bases not matched to a gene: 15. The CDR3 runs to 16 residues. The CDR3 region is CSARRIRQGGARELFF. The CDR3 DNA follows: TGCAGTGCTAGAAGGATCCGACAGGGTGGAGCCAGGGAGCTGTTTTTT.

This clonotype has more than one count but fewer than ten. The chain uses TRBV20-1 and TRBJ2-7; D is undetermined. Germline values: CDR1 DFQATT, CDR2 SNEGSKA (reference sequence). This CDR3 contains 14 residues. V shed 3 bases and J shed 4 bases, with 16 bases lying between them. The CDR3 loop reads CSASGSSQFYEQYF. As DNA, the CDR3 is TGCAGTGCTAGTGGGTCATCACAATTTTACGAGCAGTACTTC.

Worth noting for this clonotype: The DNA is omitted, as the CDR3 cannot be located on it reliably, and the CDR3 follows TCRdb's listing. The chain recombines TRBV29-1 with TRBJ2-7; the D segment call TRBD1 is taken from the table without a DNA check. The CDR3 spans 17 residues, counting both ends. Germline values: CDR1 SQVTM, CDR2 ANQGSEA. CDR3 sequence reads: CISVPAADGQNAYEQYF.

As for this clonotype: The missing conserved phenylalanine or tryptophan at the end of this CDR3 makes a read error likely. The chain recombines TRBV11-1 with TRBJ2-7; 9 bases match TRBD1. The CDR3 is made up of 15 amino acids. Germline V gene lookup returns CDR1 SGHAT and CDR2 FQDESV (reference sequence). V shed 1 base, J shed 6 bases, and the junction held 7 bases outside the gene matches. CDR3 region: CASSLDQDRGFEQYL. In DNA form, the CDR3 reads TGTGCCAGCAGCTTAGACCAGGACAGGGGCTTCGAGCAGTACCTC.

This clonotype is medium-sized in the sample. The chain combines TRBV25-1 with TRBJ1-2, with D hard to call. Germline CDR1 reads MGHDK; CDR2 reads SYGVNS. With 5 bases removed from V and 7 bases from J, the gap between germline ends came to 11 bases. The CDR3 loop spans 12 amino acids. The CDR3 is CASSQDAGGYTF. The CDR3 DNA reads TGTGCCAGCAGTCAGGACGCAGGTGGCTACACCTTC.

Worth noting for this clonotype: The junction departs from the called germline gene at one end, perhaps through a read error. The chain has TRBV11-2 and TRBJ2-7; tentatively, D is TRBD1 or TRBD2 (5 bases each). This CDR3 region has 14 residues. Germline CDR1 is SGHAT and CDR2 is FQNNGV. This CDR3 is CASGPGALSSEQYF. CDR3 bases: TGTGCCAGCGGCCCCGGGGCACTCTCCTCCGAGCAGTACTTC.

This clonotype was picked up many times. V is TRBV4-3 and J is TRBJ1-2; 7 positions match TRBD1. This CDR3 spans 15 amino acids. CDR1 and CDR2 (germline): LGHNA, YSLEER. Trimming removed 1 base from V and 2 bases from J; junction bases left unmatched: 4. The CDR3 is CASSQGDRINYGYTF. The DNA for the CDR3 is TGCGCCAGCAGCCAAGGGGACAGAATAAACTATGGCTACACCTTC.

DNA for the CDR3: TGCAGTGCTAGCCGGGACAGGGGACCTCGTCAGCCCCAGCATTTT. It translates to CSASRDRGPRQPQHF. The rearrangement joins TRBV20-1 to TRBJ1-5; TRBD1 matches at 10 bases. Trimming cost V 3 bases and J 6 bases; bases outside gene matches: 8. The CDR3 consists of 15 residues. Germline V gene sequence: CDR1 DFQATT, CDR2 SNEGSKA (reference sequence).

This rearrangement joins TRBV2 to TRBJ2-1; 7 bases are a match to TRBD2. The junction had 10 bases not matched to a gene; V was cut back by 6 bases and J by 5 bases. The CDR3 totals 15 residues. Per germline, CDR1 SNHLY and CDR2 FYNNEI. Here the CDR3 DNA reads TGTGCCAGCAGAACCGGAACTAGCGCCAACAATGAGCAGTTCTTC. It codes for CASRTGTSANNEQFF.

This clonotype was seen at least ten times. The chain recombines TRBV6-6 with TRBJ2-1; D is unclear. V lost 5 bases and J lost 8, with 10 bases in between. The CDR3 has 12 residues. The germline V gene has CDR1 MNHNY and CDR2 SVGAGI (reference sequence). The chain's CDR3 is CASSPNEDEQFF. In DNA form, the CDR3 reads TGTGCCAGCAGTCCGAACGAGGATGAGCAGTTCTTC.

To note about this clonotype: The junction differs from germline at one of its ends, possibly a read error. CDR3 coding DNA: TGTGCCTCGGGGGACCCCGGGCCCCAGCACTTT. Its translation: CASGDPGPQHF. The chain employs TRBV6-6 and TRBJ1-5; TRBD1 might be the D (5 bases). This CDR3 has 11 amino acids. Germline lookup yields CDR1 MNHNY and CDR2 SVGAGI (reference sequence).

In its sample, this clonotype is medium-sized (0.01 to 0.1%). The V gene is TRBV20-1, the J gene TRBJ2-5; no definite D call. CDR1 and CDR2 (germline): DFQATT, SNEGSKA (reference sequence). This CDR3 has 14 amino acids. V lost 2 bases and J lost 5, with 15 bases in between. The CDR3 loop reads CSARRAYPRETQYF. CDR3 nucleotides: TGCAGTGCTAGACGGGCCTATCCGCGGGAGACCCAGTACTTC.

The V gene is TRBV7-8, the J gene TRBJ1-4; 10 bases are a match to TRBD1. This CDR3 contains 15 residues. J lost 8 bases, V lost 3 bases, and 6 bases had no gene match. CDR1 is SGHVS and CDR2 is FQNEAQ in the germline V gene. The CDR3 bases are TGTGCCAGCAGCTTGGCGACAGGGGGCCACGAAAAACTGTTTTTT. It specifies CASSLATGGHEKLFF.

The V gene is TRBV27, the J gene TRBJ1-5, with a tentative D call TRBD1 (6 bases). V dropped 5 bases and J dropped 7 bases, with 24 bases sitting between them. This CDR3 contains 17 residues. Germline V lookup: CDR1 MNHEY, CDR2 SMNVEV (reference sequence). CDR3 sequence (DNA): TGTGCCAGCAGTCCCAACCCCGGGGGGCGAGTCGAGCAGCCCCAGCATTTT. Residues: CASSPNPGGRVEQPQHF.

This clonotype was detected many times. The gene calls are TRBV11-3 and TRBJ2-6, with D perhaps TRBD1 or TRBD2 (6 bases each). This CDR3 has 18 amino acids. Germline V gene sequence: CDR1 SGHNT, CDR2 YENEEA. V was shortened by 2 bases and J by 4 bases, with 18 bases between the two germline ends. This CDR3 reads CASSLTGAPRGGANVLTF. DNA for the CDR3: TGTGCCAGCAGCTTAACGGGGGCGCCTCGGGGCGGGGCCAACGTCCTGACTTTC.